Below are 24 T cell receptor beta chains sequenced from a single sample in a study of cytomegalovirus exposure and HLA in healthy donors. The repertoire was sequenced with immunoSEQ multiplex PCR; TCRdb's copy has only in-frame clones and lacks some. Among 130,000 to 150,000 clones, 88% were seen once, and the ten largest hold 7.5% to 10%. Sequencing was done on a sample of PBMCs. The receptor set was obtained from a woman aged 18-29 years in good health and CMV-seropositive.

The V gene is TRBV6-5, the J gene TRBJ1-1; 7 bases are shared with TRBD1. Trimming took 6 bases from V and 0 from J; bases not matched to a gene: 4. The V gene's germline CDR1 is MNHEY and CDR2 SVGAGI. The CDR3 covers 14 residues. CDR3 protein: CASRRQGMNTEAFF. CDR3 bases: TGTGCCAGCAGAAGACAGGGCATGAACACTGAAGCTTTCTTT.

V and J are TRBV6-5 and TRBJ2-7; unclear D gene. The CDR3 totals 13 residues. V was cut by 7 bases and J by 0 bases, with 10 bases left in between. Germline-derived CDR1 and CDR2 are MNHEY and SVGAGI. The CDR3 DNA sequence: TGTGCCAGCAAGGAGACCGTCTCCTACGAGCAGTACTTC. It codes for CASKETVSYEQYF.

This sequence joins TRBV29-1 and TRBJ1-6; D is uncertain. The V gene lost 4 bases and the J gene lost 6 bases, with 10 bases spanning the gap. Germline values: CDR1 SQVTM, CDR2 ANQGSEA. The CDR3 runs 13 residues. This chain's CDR3 is CSVGVEGNSPLHF. DNA of the CDR3: TGCAGCGTTGGAGTGGAGGGTAATTCACCCCTCCACTTT.

V gene TRBV9 combines with J gene TRBJ2-5; TRBD2 matches 8 bases. The CDR3 runs 16 residues. After removal of 0 bases from V and 0 bases from J, the junction contained 4 bases not matched to a gene. Germline V gene sequence: CDR1 SGDLS, CDR2 YYNGEE. CDR3 region: CASSVGLAGYQETQYF. The DNA for the CDR3 is TGTGCCAGCAGCGTAGGGTTAGCGGGATACCAAGAGACCCAGTACTTC.

The CDR3 reads CASRPQGSTEAFF. CDR3 DNA: TGCGCCAGCAGGCCACAGGGAAGCACTGAAGCTTTCTTT. The chain carries TRBV5-1 and TRBJ1-1; a weak D match, TRBD1 (6 bases). V was pared by 5 bases and J by 4 bases, with 12 bases between. The CDR3 runs to 13 residues. Germline V gives CDR1 SGHRS, CDR2 YFSETQ.

The CDR3 reads CAIITGGEPDTQYF. In nucleotides, the CDR3 is TGTGCTATAATTACCGGGGGGGAGCCAGATACGCAGTATTTT. This rearrangement joins TRBV7-9 to TRBJ2-3; 8 bases map to TRBD2. There are 14 residues in the CDR3. The germline V gene encodes CDR1 SEHNR and CDR2 FQNEAQ (reference sequence).

CDR3 in DNA: TGTGCCAGCAGCTTACGGGTTGTCGATGAGCAGTTCTTC. Its protein is CASSLRVVDEQFF. The V call is TRBV7-3, the J call TRBJ2-1; D is unclear. Trimming stripped 2 bases from V and 8 bases from J, with 10 bases between. This CDR3 is built from 13 residues. Germline-derived CDR1 and CDR2 are SGHTA and FQGTGA.

This clone was seen a few times. The chain combines TRBV6-6 with TRBJ1-5, with unresolved D. V was clipped by 5 bases and J by 7 bases, with 9 bases between them. Per the germline V gene, CDR1 is MNHNY and CDR2 is SVGAGI (reference sequence). This CDR3 has 12 residues. CDR3 DNA sequence: TGTGCCAGCAGTACGGGAGGGCAGCCCCAGCATTTT. It translates to CASSTGGQPQHF.

The V gene is TRBV18, the J gene TRBJ1-5; 7 bases map to TRBD1. Germline CDR1 and CDR2: KGHSH and LQKENI. The junction had 9 bases not matched to a gene; V was cut back by 3 bases and J by 4 bases. The CDR3 length is 16 residues. CDR3 sequence (DNA): TGTGCCAGCTCACCGGAGACAGGGACGTGGAATCAGCCCCAGCATTTT. Encoded protein: CASSPETGTWNQPQHF.

The V and J genes are TRBV4-3 and TRBJ1-4; D gene ambiguous. V was clipped by 0 bases and J by 5 bases, with 10 bases between them. Germline V lookup: CDR1 LGHNA, CDR2 YSLEER. The CDR3 runs 15 residues. The CDR3 bases are TGCGCCAGCAGCCAAGATTTTCAGGAAAATGAAAAACTGTTTTTT. Amino acid sequence: CASSQDFQENEKLFF.

J is TRBJ2-1 and V is TRBV7-8; D gene unclear. The CDR3 consists of 13 residues. CDR1 is SGHVS and CDR2 is FQNEAQ in the germline V gene. The ends were cut back, 6 bases at V and 5 bases at J, with 11 bases in the middle. The CDR3 DNA sequence: TGTGCCAGCAGTCGCACTGCCCACAATGAGCAGTTCTTC. It is translated as CASSRTAHNEQFF.

This clone was found once. The chain uses TRBV5-4 and TRBJ1-2; possible D gene TRBD1, 5 bases. From germline, CDR1 is SGHNT and CDR2 YYREEE (reference sequence). Trimming took off 2 bases at V and 1 base at J, with 12 bases between the two ends. The CDR3 is 15 amino acids. The CDR3 bases are TGTGCCAGCAGCTTCCAGGGAAGTCTTAACTATGGCTACACCTTC. Translated: CASSFQGSLNYGYTF.

The chain joins TRBV7-9 to TRBJ1-1, with a tentative D call TRBD1 (6 bases). V lost 6 bases and J lost 6, with 17 bases in between. The CDR3 spans 14 residues. In germline, CDR1 is SEHNR, CDR2 FQNEAQ (reference sequence). The CDR3, as DNA: TGTGCCAGCAGGCCTGACACAGGGTTTGCTGAAGCTTTCTTT. Translating gives CASRPDTGFAEAFF. The entire variable domain, with the rest obtained from reference TRBV7-9 and TRBJ1-1, is as follows: DTGVSQNPRHKITKRGQNVTFRCDPISEHNRLYWYRQTLGQGPEFLTYFQNEAQLEKSRLLSDRFSAERPKGSFSTLEIQRTEQGDSAMYLCASRPDTGFAEAFFGQGTRLTVV.

The chain employs TRBV5-1 and TRBJ1-4; a possible D gene is TRBD1 (5 bases). Trimming cost V 4 bases and J 4 bases, with 17 bases left between them. CDR1 and CDR2 (germline): SGHRS, YFSETQ. The CDR3 extends over 16 amino acids. This chain's CDR3 is CASSPGGANLNEKLFF. For the CDR3, the DNA is TGCGCCAGCAGCCCAGGCGGGGCCAACCTTAATGAAAAACTGTTTTTT. Based on the CDR3 plus reference TRBV5-1 and TRBJ1-4, the full variable domain is KAGVTQTPRYLIKTRGQQVTLSCSPISGHRSVSWYQQTPGQGLQFLFEYFSETQRNKGNFPGRFSGRQFSNSRSEMNVSTLELGDSALYLCASSPGGANLNEKLFFGSGTQLSVL.

This chain joins TRBV5-1 and TRBJ2-1; D perhaps matches TRBD1 (5 bases). Trimming shortened V by 6 bases and J by 0 bases, and 13 bases separated the two germline ends. CDR3 length equals 15 residues. The germline V gene has CDR1 SGHRS and CDR2 YFSETQ. DNA of the CDR3: TGCGCCAGCAAGTTTACAGACAGCTCCTACAATGAGCAGTTCTTC. It is translated as CASKFTDSSYNEQFF.

The V gene is TRBV2, the J gene TRBJ2-3, with TRBD1 matching 7 bases. Germline V lookup: CDR1 SNHLY, CDR2 FYNNEI. CDR3 length: 15 amino acids. V lost 1 base and J lost 5; bases outside the gene matches: 6. CDR3 coding DNA: TGTGCCAGCAGTGAAGTAAGGGGGCGAAGAGATACGCAGTATTTT. Translating gives CASSEVRGRRDTQYF.

Points on this clone: One end of the junction fails to match germline, which may point to a read error. V is TRBV7-8 and J is TRBJ2-1, with 12 positions matching TRBD2. The CDR3 loop spans 15 amino acids. The germline CDR1 and CDR2 sequences are SGHVS and FQNEAQ. The DNA for the CDR3 is TGTGCCAGCAGCCTAGCTAGCGGGAGGGAAAATGAGCAGTTCTTC. It codes for CASSLASGRENEQFF. The full variable domain, rest sourced from reference TRBV7-8 and TRBJ2-1, is GAGVSQSPRYKVAKRGQDVALRCDPISGHVSLFWYQQALGQGPEFLTYFQNEAQLDKSGLPSDRFFAERPEGSVSTLKIQRTQQEDSAVYLCASSLASGRENEQFFGPGTRLTVL.

The V and J genes are TRBV4-3 and TRBJ2-7; D may be TRBD1 (5 bases). V was pared by 0 bases and J by 7 bases, with 13 bases between. Germline CDR1 reads LGHNA; CDR2 reads YSLEER. This CDR3 region has 14 residues. The CDR3 loop reads CASSQDKAGREQYF. CDR3 sequence (DNA): TGCGCCAGCAGCCAAGATAAGGCAGGGCGAGAGCAGTACTTC.

The genes are TRBV27 and TRBJ2-1; D is undetermined. V gave up 1 base and J gave up 0 bases, with 13 bases separating them. Germline values: CDR1 MNHEY, CDR2 SMNVEV (reference sequence). The CDR3 is 17 residues long. CDR3 nucleotides: TGTGCCAGCAGTTTATTCCTTGCGAGTACCTCCTACAATGAGCAGTTCTTC. This codes for CASSLFLASTSYNEQFF.

Here the CDR3 DNA reads TGTGCCAGCGGGGGGACTAGCGGGAGAGGTGGACAAGAGACCCAGTACTTC. Translated, it gives CASGGTSGRGGQETQYF. The chain uses TRBV9 and TRBJ2-5, with 14 bases matching TRBD2. Trimming removed 7 bases from V and 2 bases from J; junction bases left unmatched: 10. Germline lookup yields CDR1 SGDLS and CDR2 YYNGEE. The CDR3 covers 17 residues.

The rearrangement links TRBV6-1 to TRBJ2-3; 7 positions match TRBD1. CDR3 length equals 14 residues. V shed 4 bases, J shed 1 base, and the junction held 2 bases outside the gene matches. Per germline, CDR1 MNHNS and CDR2 SASEGT. The CDR3 sequence: CASSAGGGTDTQYF. The DNA of the CDR3 is TGTGCCAGCAGTGCAGGGGGTGGCACAGATACGCAGTATTTT.

The V gene is TRBV4-2, the J gene TRBJ2-2; 7 positions match TRBD2. J gave up 0 bases and V 4 bases, and 11 bases lay outside the gene matches. This CDR3 is 18 amino acids long. Germline values: CDR1 LGHNA, CDR2 YNFKEQ. This CDR3 reads CASSPGRGRVSNTGELFF. DNA of the CDR3: TGTGCCAGCAGCCCGGGACGCGGGAGAGTGTCGAACACCGGGGAGCTGTTTTTT.

The rearrangement joins TRBV5-1 to TRBJ2-2; 12 nucleotides match TRBD1. This CDR3 is built from 16 residues. The V segment lost 4 bases and the J segment 10 bases; nucleotides outside the gene matches: 11. Germline lookup yields CDR1 SGHRS and CDR2 YFSETQ. This CDR3 reads CASSPGTGGAAKELFF. CDR3 in DNA: TGCGCCAGCAGCCCTGGGACAGGGGGCGCGGCCAAGGAGCTGTTTTTT.

The chain recombines TRBV7-2 with TRBJ2-7; 7 nucleotides match TRBD2. Trimming removed 1 base from V and 4 bases from J; junction bases left unmatched: 7. Germline CDR1 reads SGHTA; CDR2 reads FQGNSA. The CDR3 covers 15 residues. The chain's CDR3 is CASSLVGGKSYEQYF. The CDR3 DNA sequence: TGTGCCAGCAGCTTAGTGGGGGGGAAATCGTACGAGCAGTACTTC. Drawing the rest from reference TRBV7-2 and TRBJ2-7, the complete variable domain is GAGVSQSPSNKVTEKGKDVELRCDPISGHTALYWYRQSLGQGLEFLIYFQGNSAPDKSGLPSDRFSAERTGGSVSTLTIQRTQQEDSAVYLCASSLVGGKSYEQYFGPGTRLTVT.